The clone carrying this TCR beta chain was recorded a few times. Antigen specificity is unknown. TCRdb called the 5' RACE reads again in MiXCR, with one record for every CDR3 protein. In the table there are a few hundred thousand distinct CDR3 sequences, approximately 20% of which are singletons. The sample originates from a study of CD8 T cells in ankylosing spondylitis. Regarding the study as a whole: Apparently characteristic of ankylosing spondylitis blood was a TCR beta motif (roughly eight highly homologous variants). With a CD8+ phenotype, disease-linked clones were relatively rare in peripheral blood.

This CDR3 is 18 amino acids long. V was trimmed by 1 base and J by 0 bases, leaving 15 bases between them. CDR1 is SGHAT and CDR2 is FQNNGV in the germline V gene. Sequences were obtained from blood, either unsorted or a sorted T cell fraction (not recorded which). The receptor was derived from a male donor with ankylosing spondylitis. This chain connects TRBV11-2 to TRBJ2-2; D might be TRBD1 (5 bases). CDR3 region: CASSLVGLGRANTGELFF. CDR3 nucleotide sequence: TGTGCCAGCAGCTTAGTTGGCCTCGGCAGGGCGAACACCGGGGAGCTGTTTTTT.